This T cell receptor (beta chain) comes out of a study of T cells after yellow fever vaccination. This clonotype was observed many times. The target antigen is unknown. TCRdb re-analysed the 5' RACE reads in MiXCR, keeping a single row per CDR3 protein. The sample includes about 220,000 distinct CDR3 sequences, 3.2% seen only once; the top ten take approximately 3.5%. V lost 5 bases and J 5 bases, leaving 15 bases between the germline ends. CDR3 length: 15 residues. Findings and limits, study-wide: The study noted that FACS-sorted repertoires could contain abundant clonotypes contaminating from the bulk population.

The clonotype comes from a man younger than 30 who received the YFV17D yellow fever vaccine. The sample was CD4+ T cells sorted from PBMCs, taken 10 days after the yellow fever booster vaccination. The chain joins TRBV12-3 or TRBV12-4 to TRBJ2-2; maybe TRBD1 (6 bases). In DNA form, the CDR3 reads TGTGCCAGCAGTGTTGGGACAATGACAACCGGGGAGCTGTTTTTT. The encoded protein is CASSVGTMTTGELFF.